This TCR beta chain stems from a study of cytomegalovirus exposure and HLA in healthy donors. The overall study: The study's early data release held about 80 million unique TCRs from HLA-typed donors.

About this clone itself: Its target is not known.

PCR amplification relied on 60 Vbeta primers (plus 13 Jbeta primers). The authors' processing: About 11 million of about 88 million unique TCR beta chains were shared, per a later count. Sequenced by immunoSEQ multiplex PCR; TCRdb stores in-frame clones only, minus some. The V and J calls and clone size are taken from that table; D and trimming were inferred from the DNA. The table includes some 170,000 clones, approximately 79% detected once. The V segment lost 3 bases and the J segment 9 bases; nucleotides outside the gene matches: 7. Germline assignment: CDR1 MNHEY and CDR2 SMNVEV (reference sequence). CDR3 size: 13 residues. Study observations and caveats: Highly shared variants forming one cluster were likely a sequencing artifact.

The receptor comes from a man between 60 and 75 years old in good health and CMV-seronegative. V usage is TRBV27 and J usage is TRBJ2-5; 7 nucleotides line up with TRBD2. Sequenced: PBMCs. Written as DNA, the CDR3 is TGTGCCAGCAGTTTTTCGAATCGGGGGGCCCAGTACTTC. Its protein product is CASSFSNRGAQYF.